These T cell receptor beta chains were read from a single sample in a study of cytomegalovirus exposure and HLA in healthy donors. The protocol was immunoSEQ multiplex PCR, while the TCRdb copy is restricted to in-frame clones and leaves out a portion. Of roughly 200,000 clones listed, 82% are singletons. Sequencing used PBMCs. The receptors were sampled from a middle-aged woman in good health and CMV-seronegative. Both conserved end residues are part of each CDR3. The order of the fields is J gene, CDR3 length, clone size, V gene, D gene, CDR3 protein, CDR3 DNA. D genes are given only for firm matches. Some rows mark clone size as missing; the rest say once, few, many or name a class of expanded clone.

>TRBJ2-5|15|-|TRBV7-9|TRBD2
CASSLGTRGTETQYF
TGTGCCAGCAGCTTAGGGACTAGGGGAACAGAGACCCAGTACTTC
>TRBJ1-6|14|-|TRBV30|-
CAWSPQVGNSPLHF
TGTGCCTGGAGTCCTCAGGTTGGGAATTCACCCCTCCACTTT
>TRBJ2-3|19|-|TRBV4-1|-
CASSLSSGPLAPPTDTQYF
TGCGCCAGCAGCCTCTCCTCCGGACCCCTAGCACCACCCACAGATACGCAGTATTTT
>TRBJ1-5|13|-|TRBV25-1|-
CASSAQGLQPQHF
TGTGCCAGCAGTGCGCAGGGGCTCCAGCCCCAGCATTTT
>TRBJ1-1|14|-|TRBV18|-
CASSPQGSNTEAFF
TGTGCCAGCTCACCTCAGGGATCGAACACTGAAGCTTTCTTT
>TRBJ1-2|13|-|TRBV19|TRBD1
CASHRTGPYGYTF
TGTGCCAGCCACCGGACAGGGCCGTATGGCTACACCTTC
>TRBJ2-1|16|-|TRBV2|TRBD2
CASRPRQGLAGGEQFF
TGTGCCAGCAGACCCCGACAGGGGTTAGCGGGAGGGGAGCAGTTCTTC
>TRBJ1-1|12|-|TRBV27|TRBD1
CASWTGGTEAFF
TGTGCCAGCTGGACAGGAGGCACTGAAGCTTTCTTT
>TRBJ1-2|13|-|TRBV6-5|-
CASSRNSFYGYTF
TGTGCCAGCAGCCGGAATAGCTTCTATGGCTACACCTTC
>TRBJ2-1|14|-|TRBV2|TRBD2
CASSVGLAGREQFF
TGTGCCAGCAGTGTAGGACTAGCGGGGAGGGAGCAGTTCTTC
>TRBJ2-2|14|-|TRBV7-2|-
CASSLEFSAGELFF
TGTGCCAGCAGCTTAGAGTTTAGCGCCGGGGAGCTGTTTTTT
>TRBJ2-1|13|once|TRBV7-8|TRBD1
CASSFATGGEQFF
TGTGCCAGCAGCTTCGCGACAGGGGGTGAGCAGTTCTTC
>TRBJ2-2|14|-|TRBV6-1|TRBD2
CASSGLADTGELFF
TGTGCCAGCAGTGGACTAGCGGACACCGGGGAGCTGTTTTTT
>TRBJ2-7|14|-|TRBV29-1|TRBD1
CSVEVRGRFYEQYF
TGCAGCGTTGAAGTGAGGGGGCGTTTCTACGAGCAGTACTTC
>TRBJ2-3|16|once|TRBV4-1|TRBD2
CASSQLLTSGEDTQYF
TGCGCCAGCAGCCAGCTGCTGACGAGCGGGGAAGATACGCAGTATTTT
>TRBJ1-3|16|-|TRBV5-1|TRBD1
CASSLVETGTGNTIYF
TGCGCCAGCAGCTTGGTTGAGACAGGGACTGGAAACACCATATATTTT
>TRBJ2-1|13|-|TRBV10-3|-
CAIRGEGGKEQFF
TGTGCCATCAGGGGTGAAGGGGGTAAGGAGCAGTTCTTC
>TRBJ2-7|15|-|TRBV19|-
CASNQGAGRSYEQYF
TGTGCCAGTAACCAAGGGGCCGGTCGGTCCTACGAGCAGTACTTC
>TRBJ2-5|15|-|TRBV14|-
CASSRQQGRVETQYF
TGTGCCAGCAGCCGTCAACAGGGACGCGTCGAGACCCAGTACTTC
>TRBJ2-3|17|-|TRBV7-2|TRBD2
CASSPGTSGPYTDTQYF
TGTGCCAGCAGCCCCGGGACTAGCGGGCCCTACACAGATACGCAGTATTTT
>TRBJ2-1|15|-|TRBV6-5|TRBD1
CASRRGPSSYNEQFF
TGTGCCAGCAGGAGGGGGCCGAGCTCCTACAATGAGCAGTTCTTC
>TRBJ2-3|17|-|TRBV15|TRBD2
CATSRTRLAGRTDTQYF
TGTGCCACCAGCAGAACGAGACTAGCGGGGCGCACAGATACGCAGTATTTT
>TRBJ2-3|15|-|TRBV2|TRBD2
CASSETSGTTDTQYF
TGTGCCAGCAGTGAGACTAGCGGGACCACAGATACGCAGTATTTT
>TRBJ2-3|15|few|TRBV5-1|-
CASSVSSPHTDTQYF
TGCGCCAGCAGCGTGTCTAGCCCCCACACAGATACGCAGTATTTT
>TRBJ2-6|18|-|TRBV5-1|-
CASSLATGGAPGANVLTF
TGCGCCAGCAGCTTGGCGACAGGTGGGGCCCCTGGGGCCAACGTCCTGACTTTC
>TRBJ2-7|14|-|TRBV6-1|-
CASSEIYGLNEQYF
TGTGCCAGCAGTGAAATCTACGGTCTCAACGAGCAGTACTTC
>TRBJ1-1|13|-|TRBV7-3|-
CASSRRENTEAFF
TGTGCCAGCAGCCGCAGGGAGAACACTGAAGCTTTCTTT
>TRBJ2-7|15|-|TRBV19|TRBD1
CASTPGTGHPYEQYF
TGTGCCAGTACCCCCGGGACAGGGCATCCCTACGAGCAGTACTTC
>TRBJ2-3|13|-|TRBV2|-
CARLDSVTDTQYF
TGTGCCAGGCTAGACAGCGTCACAGATACGCAGTATTTT
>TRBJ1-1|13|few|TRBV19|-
CASTLTENTEAFF
TGTGCCAGTACCCTGACAGAAAACACTGAAGCTTTCTTT
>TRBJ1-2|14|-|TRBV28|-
CASRPWGGAGSGTF
TGTGCCAGCAGACCCTGGGGAGGGGCAGGGTCCGGCACCTTC
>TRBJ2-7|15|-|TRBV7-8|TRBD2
CASSPPGLADYEQYF
TGTGCCAGCAGCCCGCCGGGACTAGCGGACTACGAGCAGTACTTC
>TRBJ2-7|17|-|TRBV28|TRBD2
CASSPTAGRRYSYEQYF
TGTGCCAGCAGCCCGACAGCGGGGCGCCGGTACTCCTACGAGCAGTACTTC
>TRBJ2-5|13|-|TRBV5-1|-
CASRWPTQETQYF
TGCGCCAGCAGGTGGCCAACCCAAGAGACCCAGTACTTC
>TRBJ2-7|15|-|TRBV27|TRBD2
CASSGLAGGGDEQYF
TGTGCCAGCTCGGGACTAGCGGGAGGGGGAGACGAGCAGTACTTC
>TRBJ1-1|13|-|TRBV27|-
CASSLLANTEAFF
TGTGCCAGCAGTTTACTGGCGAACACTGAAGCTTTCTTT
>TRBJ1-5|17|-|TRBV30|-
CAWSGGGTWGRNQPQHF
TGTGCCTGGAGTGGGGGGGGGACGTGGGGGCGCAATCAGCCCCAGCATTTT
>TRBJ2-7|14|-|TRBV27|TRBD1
CASSALDRAYEQYF
TGTGCCAGCAGCGCCCTGGACAGGGCCTACGAGCAGTACTTC
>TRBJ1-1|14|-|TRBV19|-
CASSWTDRNTEAFF
TGTGCCAGTAGCTGGACCGACAGGAACACTGAAGCTTTCTTT
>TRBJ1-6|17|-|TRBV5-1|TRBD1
CASSSLPGQGAYSPLHF
TGCGCCAGCAGCTCTTTACCGGGACAGGGGGCATATTCACCCCTCCACTTT